The present entry profiles one T cell receptor (beta chain) with its context. Only in-frame clones appear in the TCRdb table, and some are missing; sequencing was by immunoSEQ multiplex PCR. The sample holds 260,000 or so clones, approximately 91% seen once. This sample was taken from a study of blood T cell repertoires in COVID-19. Study overall: Samples of COVID-19 (acute and convalescent) were obtained from the United States, Italy and Spain. Nucleic acid was either cDNA or gDNA, and it came from T cells, B-cell-depleted T cells, or PBMCs.

Sequencing input: peripheral blood. This receptor was obtained from a young man with active or convalescent COVID-19.

Here the CDR3 reads CASSVGAGVYGYTF. The CDR3 nucleotides are TGTGCCAGCAGCGTAGGTGCAGGGGTATATGGCTACACCTTC. The V gene is TRBV9, the J gene TRBJ1-2; possible D gene TRBD1, 6 bases. Germline values: CDR1 SGDLS, CDR2 YYNGEE. The CDR3 length is 14 residues. V lost 0 bases to trimming and J lost 5 bases, with 11 bases between them.